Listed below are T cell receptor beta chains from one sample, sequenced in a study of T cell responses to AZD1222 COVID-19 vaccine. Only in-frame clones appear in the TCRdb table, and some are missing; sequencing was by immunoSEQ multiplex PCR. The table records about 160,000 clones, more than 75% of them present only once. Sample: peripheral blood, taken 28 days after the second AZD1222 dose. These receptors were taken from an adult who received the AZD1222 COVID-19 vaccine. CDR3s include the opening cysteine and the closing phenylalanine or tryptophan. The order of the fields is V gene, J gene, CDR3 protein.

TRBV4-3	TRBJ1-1	CASSQPGGRSVQMNTEAFF
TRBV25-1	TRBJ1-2	CASSEPGESGYTF
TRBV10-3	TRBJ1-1	CAISVDRSDYNTEAFF
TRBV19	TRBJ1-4	CARDEAGRTNEKLFF
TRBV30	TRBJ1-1	CAWSVLGTLNTEAFF
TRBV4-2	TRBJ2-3	CASSQVNGGLDTQYF
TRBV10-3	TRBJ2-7	CAIRGPLLHEQYF
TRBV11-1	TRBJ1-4	CASSFDGHALEKLFF
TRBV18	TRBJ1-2	CASSPSRTETLIGYTF
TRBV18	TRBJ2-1	CASSPGYEQFF
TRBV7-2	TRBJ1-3	CASSRPGDRSGNTIYF
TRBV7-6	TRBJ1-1	CASNNREVGTEAFF
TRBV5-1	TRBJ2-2	CASSIQTRGGAGELFF
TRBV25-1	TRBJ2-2	CASSDTGVGIGELFF
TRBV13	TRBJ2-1	CASSKNPGHRINEQFF
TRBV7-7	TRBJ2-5	CASSLTGGPGETQYF
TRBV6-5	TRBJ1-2	CAGRSGRGGYTF
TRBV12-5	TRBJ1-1	CASGFPWDRGNTEAFF
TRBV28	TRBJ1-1	CASSSLRPNTEAFF
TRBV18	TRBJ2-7	CASSQGGQPSTYEQYF
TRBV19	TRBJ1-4	CASSDRAATNEKLFF
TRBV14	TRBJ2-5	CASSQEIGVQRFGETQYF
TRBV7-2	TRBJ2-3	CASSLVGTSGKDTQYF
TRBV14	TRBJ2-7	CASSQGTSGAYEQYF
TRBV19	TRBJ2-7	CASSIGASYEQYF
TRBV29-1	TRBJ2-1	CSVPKGNVRLAGLNEQFF
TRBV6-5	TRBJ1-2	CASSPTDNPNYGYTF
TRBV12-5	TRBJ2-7	CASGNRLGAGGRSYEQYF
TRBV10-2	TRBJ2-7	CASSESPEQYF
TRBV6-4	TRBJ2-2	CASASAAGNTGELFF
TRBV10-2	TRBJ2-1	CASSEDRLARGNEQFF
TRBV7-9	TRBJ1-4	CASSLSWSASEKLFF
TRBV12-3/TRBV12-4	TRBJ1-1	CASGRGGTEAFF
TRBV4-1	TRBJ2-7	CASSQMVASGDSYEQYF
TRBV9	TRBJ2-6	CASSPQGGSGANVLTF
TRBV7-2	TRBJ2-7	CASSLRDRGQYEQYF
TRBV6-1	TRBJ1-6	CASSDVAPSYNSPLHF
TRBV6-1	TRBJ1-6	CASRRTDSPLHF
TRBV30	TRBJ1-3	CAWDSSSGNTIYF
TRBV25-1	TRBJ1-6	CASSDPGAKNSPLHF
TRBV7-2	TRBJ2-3	CASSVSTDTQYF
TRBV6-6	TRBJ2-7	CASSYLSLSLSYEQYF